The rows below give T cell receptor beta chains drawn from one sample of a study of blood T cell repertoires in COVID-19. Sequencing was performed with immunoSEQ multiplex PCR; in TCRdb, only in-frame clones are kept and a portion is missing. The data hold around 340,000 clones, with 75% to 90% observed a single time. The sequenced sample consisted of peripheral blood. The receptors shown here come from a woman aged 55-70 years with COVID-19, enrolled during active disease. CDR3s include the opening cysteine and the closing phenylalanine or tryptophan. The D gene is left open where the match is weak. Clone size is shown for a subset of rows, as once, few, many or a class of expanded clone.

v_call,clone_size,d_call,j_call,cdr3_nt,cdr3_aa
TRBV3-1/TRBV3-2,.,.,TRBJ2-1,TGTGCCAGCAGCCAAGCCTCGGCGTCGGGTGAGCAGTTCTTC,CASSQASASGEQFF
TRBV30,.,.,TRBJ2-2,TGTGCCTGGAGTCAGGGGACGAACACCGGGGAGCTGTTTTTT,CAWSQGTNTGELFF
TRBV9,.,TRBD1,TRBJ2-7,TGTGCCAGCAGCGCAGAGGTTCCGGGACAGGGTGAGCAGTACTTC,CASSAEVPGQGEQYF
TRBV20-1,.,.,TRBJ1-4,TGCAGTGCTAGTCCCCAGGGTAATGAAAAACTGTTTTTT,CSASPQGNEKLFF
TRBV6-5,once,TRBD1,TRBJ1-2,TGTGCCAGCATCCGGGGGACAGCCATACTCTATGGCTACACCTTC,CASIRGTAILYGYTF
TRBV5-4,.,.,TRBJ1-4,TGTGCCAGCAGTGCAGGCCGGACTAATGAAAAACTGTTTTTT,CASSAGRTNEKLFF
TRBV20-1,.,TRBD2,TRBJ2-3,TGCAGTGCTAGTGTTCGGGGGGGCAGAGATACGCAGTATTTT,CSASVRGGRDTQYF
TRBV5-4,few,TRBD1,TRBJ1-6,TGTGCCAGCAGCTTGGGGCAGGGGGCGTATTCACCCCTCCACTTT,CASSLGQGAYSPLHF
TRBV7-9,once,.,TRBJ1-2,TGTGCCAGCAGCTTAGTGGGGCGCTCTGTAGGGAACTATGGCTACACCTTC,CASSLVGRSVGNYGYTF
TRBV10-3,.,TRBD2,TRBJ2-3,TGTGCCATCACTAAAAAGAAATATGTCGGCGGGGGGCCTGCTCGCACAGATACGCAGTATTTT,CAITKKKYVGGGPARTDTQYF
TRBV5-1,once,TRBD1,TRBJ1-4,TGCGCCAGCAGCTTGGGGGACAGTGAAAAACTGTTTTTT,CASSLGDSEKLFF
TRBV4-1,.,.,TRBJ1-2,TGCGCCAGCCAAGGGGGTCCATTTGACTACACCTTC,CASQGGPFDYTF
TRBV6-2/TRBV6-3,once,TRBD2,TRBJ2-5,TGTGCCAGCAGTTACCGGCGGGGAGGGACGCAAGAGACCCAGTACTTC,CASSYRRGGTQETQYF
TRBV25-1,.,.,TRBJ1-4,TGTGCCAGCAGTGAATTTCTGACGGACAGAACTAATGAAAAACTGTTTTTT,CASSEFLTDRTNEKLFF
TRBV3-1/TRBV3-2,.,.,TRBJ1-1,TGTGCCAGCAGCCAAGGGGCAGCAGACACTGAAGCTTTCTTT,CASSQGAADTEAFF
TRBV6-6,.,TRBD1,TRBJ2-2,TGTGCCAGCAGTCCAACCCGGGACAGGGGCCCTGGATTGACCGGGGAGCTGTTTTTT,CASSPTRDRGPGLTGELFF
TRBV5-1,.,.,TRBJ2-2,TGCGCCAGCAGCTTGGACAGGGCCGACACCGGGGAGCTGTTTTTT,CASSLDRADTGELFF
TRBV7-9,.,.,TRBJ1-1,TGTGCCAGCAGCTCGGGCGGAGGGGACACTGAAGCTTTCTTT,CASSSGGGDTEAFF
TRBV27,.,TRBD2,TRBJ2-1,TGTGCCAGCAGAAAACGGGGGGGCTTCTACAATGAGCAGTTCTTC,CASRKRGGFYNEQFF
TRBV11-3,few,.,TRBJ1-1,TGTGCCAGCACTACCAAAAGGTGGGGAGTTTCCACTGAAGCTTTCTTT,CASTTKRWGVSTEAFF
TRBV27,.,TRBD1,TRBJ2-7,TGTGCCAGCAGTTTAGGGACAGGGTCAGAGCAGTACTTC,CASSLGTGSEQYF
TRBV3-1/TRBV3-2,.,.,TRBJ1-2,TGTGCCAGCAGCCACCCGGACTATGGCTACACCTTC,CASSHPDYGYTF
TRBV7-2,.,.,TRBJ2-3,TGTGCCAGCAGCTTAGCTCGGCTAGACCTCACAGATACGCAGTATTTT,CASSLARLDLTDTQYF
TRBV30,.,.,TRBJ1-2,TGTGCCTGGAGTGGCGAGATATATGGCTACACCTTC,CAWSGEIYGYTF
TRBV19,once,TRBD1,TRBJ1-2,TGTGCCAGTACCGCACAGGGGGCGGATTATGGCTACACCTTC,CASTAQGADYGYTF
TRBV7-9,.,.,TRBJ1-1,TGTGCCAGCAGCTTACAGTCATCCACTGAAGCTTTCTTT,CASSLQSSTEAFF
TRBV6-1,.,TRBD2,TRBJ2-3,TGTGCCAGCAGTGAAGTGGGACTAGCGGGCACAGATACGCAGTATTTT,CASSEVGLAGTDTQYF
TRBV4-1,.,TRBD1,TRBJ1-2,TGCGCCAGCAGCCTGAGAACAACAGGGGGAATCGGTGGCTACACCTTC,CASSLRTTGGIGGYTF
TRBV6-5,.,.,TRBJ2-7,TGTGCCAGCAGGGCGGGACAGCTCTACGAGCAGTACTTC,CASRAGQLYEQYF
TRBV7-9,.,.,TRBJ1-5,TGTGCCAGCAGCTCCAGTGGGCAATATCAGCCCCAGCATTTT,CASSSSGQYQPQHF
TRBV6-5,.,TRBD1,TRBJ1-1,TGTGCCAGCAGTTACCTCCCGGGACAGGGGCCGGCTGAAGCTTTCTTT,CASSYLPGQGPAEAFF
TRBV18,.,TRBD2,TRBJ2-1,TGTGCCAGCTCACCACCGAGTCTAGCGGGGAGCAATGAGCAGTTCTTC,CASSPPSLAGSNEQFF
TRBV9,.,.,TRBJ2-7,TGTGCCAGCAGCCCTGGGCGCTCCTACGAGCAGTACTTC,CASSPGRSYEQYF
TRBV9,.,.,TRBJ2-1,TGTGCCAGCAGCGTAGGGAGCTCCTACAATGAGCAGTTCTTC,CASSVGSSYNEQFF
TRBV4-2,.,.,TRBJ1-1,TGTGCCAGCAGCCAAGAGGGGGGTTCTGAAGCTTTCTTT,CASSQEGGSEAFF
TRBV5-1,.,.,TRBJ2-3,TGCGCCAGCAGCTTACAAGCGAGTTCCCGCACAGATACGCAGTATTTT,CASSLQASSRTDTQYF
TRBV2,.,TRBD1,TRBJ2-1,TGTGCCAGCCCCGACCGGGACAGGGGAAATGATGAGCAGTTCTTC,CASPDRDRGNDEQFF
TRBV7-2,once,.,TRBJ1-6,TGTGCCAGCAGCTTGACAGCTTCGTATTCACCCCTCCACTTT,CASSLTASYSPLHF
TRBV7-2,.,.,TRBJ1-5,TGTGCCAGCAGCTTAGCGGCAGGGAATATCAATCAGCCCCAGCATTTT,CASSLAAGNINQPQHF
TRBV6-2/TRBV6-3,once,.,TRBJ2-7,TGTGCCAGCAGTTACTTCGTCCCAACGAGCTCCTACGAGCAGTACTTC,CASSYFVPTSSYEQYF
TRBV7-2,.,TRBD1,TRBJ1-4,TGTGCCAGCAGACGAATGGGCCTGGACAGGGTTGAAAAACTGTTTTTT,CASRRMGLDRVEKLFF
TRBV27,.,.,TRBJ1-2,TGTGCCAGCAGTTTTGGGGGGGCCGGTGGCTACACCTTC,CASSFGGAGGYTF
TRBV6-5,.,.,TRBJ2-7,TGTGCCAGCAGTTACTCGGGGCTGAAATCATACGAGCAGTACTTC,CASSYSGLKSYEQYF
TRBV12-5,.,.,TRBJ2-3,TGTGCTAGTGGTTTGGTCGGACTCGCTGGGTTATCTACCACAGATACGCAGTATTTT,CASGLVGLAGLSTTDTQYF
TRBV27,.,TRBD2,TRBJ2-7,TGTGCCAGCAGTTTATCGACTAGCGGGCTATTCTACGAGCAGTACTTC,CASSLSTSGLFYEQYF
TRBV7-6,once,.,TRBJ2-2,TGTGCCAGCAGCTTACTGCGGGGGCTCCATGCCGGGGAGCTGTTTTTT,CASSLLRGLHAGELFF
TRBV15,.,.,TRBJ2-7,TGTGCCACCAGCAGAGACGGCAGGGCGTACGAGCAGTACTTC,CATSRDGRAYEQYF
TRBV11-3,.,.,TRBJ2-5,TGTGCCAGCAGCTATGGGCAACAAGAGACCCAGTACTTC,CASSYGQQETQYF
TRBV27,few,.,TRBJ2-1,TGTGCCAGCAGAACTGACAGAAACAATGAGCAGTTCTTC,CASRTDRNNEQFF
TRBV4-1,.,TRBD1,TRBJ1-2,TGCGCCAGCAGCCACAGCCCACAGGGGAAAGGGTATGGCTACACCTTC,CASSHSPQGKGYGYTF
TRBV9,.,TRBD2,TRBJ2-2,TGTGCCAGCAGCGTAGGACTAGCGGGGGGGTCCACCGGGGAGCTGTTTTTT,CASSVGLAGGSTGELFF
TRBV5-6,.,TRBD2,TRBJ2-1,TGTGCCAGCAGCTTGGTTTGGACTAGCGGCCACAATGAGCAGTTCTTC,CASSLVWTSGHNEQFF
TRBV11-2,.,.,TRBJ2-3,TGTGCCAGCAGCTTGACAGACCCCACAGATACGCAGTATTTT,CASSLTDPTDTQYF
TRBV7-8,once,.,TRBJ1-4,TGTGCCAGCAGCTTTACGTACCAACAGGAAAAACTGTTTTTT,CASSFTYQQEKLFF
TRBV5-1,.,.,TRBJ1-5,TGCGCCAGCAGCTTGCTGGGCATACGGAATCAGCCCCAGCATTTT,CASSLLGIRNQPQHF